The rows below give T cell receptor beta chains drawn from one sample of a study of T cells in Graves' hyperthyroidism and ophthalmopathy. A single record per CDR3 protein comes from TCRdb applying MiXCR to the multiplex PCR reads. The data show more than 550,000 distinct CDR3 sequences, roughly 46% seen once. The specimen sequenced was peripheral blood or thyroid tissue (not recorded which). The origin of the receptors is an adult man with Graves' disease, either hyperthyroidism or ophthalmopathy (not recorded which). The conserved cysteine and the conserved F or W are not part of the CDR3 here. A D gene is named only where the DNA matches it firmly.

J gene	V gene	D gene	CDR3 protein
TRBJ2-2	TRBV29-1	NA	SVPYGANTGELF
TRBJ1-2	TRBV12-3/TRBV12-4	NA	ASSYYGGDYGYT
TRBJ2-7	TRBV5-6	TRBD2	ASSGGGYRQY
TRBJ1-1	TRBV5-1	NA	ASSRGQMNTEAF
TRBJ1-2	TRBV20-1	TRBD1	SALDRGHGYT
TRBJ2-6	TRBV9	NA	ASSVWDTGANVLT
TRBJ2-7	TRBV7-6	NA	ASSLGAARGSYEQY
TRBJ2-7	TRBV2	NA	ASGGSFYEQY
TRBJ1-5	TRBV10-2	NA	ASKEGRDNQPQH
TRBJ1-3	TRBV2	NA	ASSPTSRANTIY
TRBJ1-3	TRBV6-5	NA	ASSYNRWSSGNTIY
TRBJ1-2	TRBV20-1	NA	SARLAANYGYT
TRBJ2-2	TRBV29-1	NA	SAARDSGELF
TRBJ2-7	TRBV12-3/TRBV12-4	NA	ASSLERVDEQY
TRBJ1-6	TRBV7-3	TRBD1	ASSLVAQGDNSPLH
TRBJ1-5	TRBV20-1	NA	SAGRTASNQPQH
TRBJ2-6	TRBV19	TRBD1	ASSLKTGGASGANVLT
TRBJ2-5	TRBV2	NA	ASSYGGATQY
TRBJ1-4	TRBV5-1	NA	ASSLRQGGTNEKLF
TRBJ2-6	TRBV19	TRBD1	ASSRGSIGTGVT
TRBJ2-7	TRBV7-2	NA	ASSSDLPYEQY
TRBJ1-6	TRBV5-1	TRBD1	ASSLGGQGASSPLH
TRBJ2-7	TRBV2	NA	ASSEGGWGSNEQY
TRBJ1-6	TRBV7-6	TRBD1	ASSEGRTGYNSPLH
TRBJ1-1	TRBV11-2	NA	ASRQTGGGTEAF
TRBJ1-3	TRBV20-1	NA	SAPGGRSSGNTIY
TRBJ1-2	TRBV6-6	NA	ASSLLPNYGYT
TRBJ2-7	TRBV6-6	TRBD2	ASRSSGRVGEQY
TRBJ1-3	TRBV2	TRBD1	ASTYRGTSGNTIY
TRBJ1-2	TRBV29-1	TRBD1	SVADRAGGYT
TRBJ2-5	TRBV24-1	NA	ATSDIGQGIGETQY
TRBJ1-5	TRBV9	TRBD1	ASSVAGGSEPQH
TRBJ2-7	TRBV18	NA	ASSPRGGSVYEQY
TRBJ1-2	TRBV10-2	TRBD1	ASRETGHYGYT
TRBJ1-2	TRBV5-1	NA	ASSLNPEGFGYT
TRBJ2-5	TRBV7-8	TRBD1	ASSPKATGGWKTQY
TRBJ1-6	TRBV2	NA	ASRIGTENSPLH
TRBJ1-1	TRBV20-1	NA	SASTSSTNTEAF
TRBJ1-1	TRBV6-5	TRBD1	ASSYSLGQGARGEAF
TRBJ1-6	TRBV7-8	NA	ARAVIYNSPLH
TRBJ1-2	TRBV5-1	NA	ASSPEGGSNYGYT
TRBJ1-2	TRBV7-2	NA	ASSVRGTANYGYT
TRBJ1-2	TRBV20-1	TRBD1	SARDTRVFDRDAYGYT
TRBJ1-3	TRBV24-1	NA	ATSDPTGAGNTIY
TRBJ2-3	TRBV12-3/TRBV12-4	TRBD2	ASRWGTSGTDTQY
TRBJ2-5	TRBV12-3/TRBV12-4	NA	ATTPAGIGETQY
TRBJ1-5	TRBV6-6	NA	ASSYDSQSNQPQH
TRBJ1-5	TRBV7-8	NA	ASLSGTNQPQH
TRBJ2-7	TRBV6-1	NA	ASSPTGQPYYEQY
TRBJ1-1	TRBV20-1	NA	SAREGGYTEAF
TRBJ2-7	TRBV24-1	TRBD1	ASEDREYNEQY
TRBJ1-5	TRBV30	NA	AWGTLTGQPQH
TRBJ2-7	TRBV20-1	NA	SARPTDYYEQY
TRBJ1-5	TRBV20-1	NA	SATDGNNQPQH
TRBJ2-5	TRBV7-6	NA	ASSMGRQETQY
NA	TRBV19	NA	ATLRAVSSYEQY
TRBJ1-1	TRBV5-4	NA	ASSLSGRRTEAF
TRBJ2-2	TRBV5-1	TRBD1	ASRPGQGVTGELF
TRBJ2-5	TRBV7-9	NA	ASSNRDFQETQY